The clone carrying this TCR beta chain has just a few counts. The sample belongs to a study of human T cells and chemical hapten exposure. Whole-study context: Throughout a study of roughly 5.5 months, patients underwent weekly scalp administration of diphenylcyclopropenone doses. Slight volume differences across pooled libraries mainly accounted for varying per-sample TCR yields.

TCRdb processed the RACE reads anew with MiXCR; each CDR3 protein has one entry. The table lists 13,000 to 15,000 distinct CDR3 sequences, 16% of them singletons. Time point of the sample: patch test 1, 2 weeks after DPC sensitization. Regarding treatment: therapeutic diphenylcyclopropenone sensitization with weekly scalp DPC. Patch tests were applied only after blood draws. The authors extracted total RNA from unfractionated whole blood. V trimming: 4 bases; J trimming: 3 bases; junction bases outside the gene matches: 11. CDR1 and CDR2 (germline): MGHRA, YSYEKL. The CDR3 extends over 17 amino acids. The source material was whole blood, sampled in connection with sensitization to the hapten diphenylcyclopropenone (DPC). The TCR originated in a woman aged 30 to 39 with alopecia areata. Some clones in this sample may be carry-over from other donors' samples. The chain joins TRBV4-1 to TRBJ2-5, with TRBD1 matching over 10 bases. CDR3 bases: TGCGCCAGCAGCCCGTATGACAGGGGGCTGAAGGAAGAGACCCAGTACTTC. It encodes CASSPYDRGLKEETQYF.